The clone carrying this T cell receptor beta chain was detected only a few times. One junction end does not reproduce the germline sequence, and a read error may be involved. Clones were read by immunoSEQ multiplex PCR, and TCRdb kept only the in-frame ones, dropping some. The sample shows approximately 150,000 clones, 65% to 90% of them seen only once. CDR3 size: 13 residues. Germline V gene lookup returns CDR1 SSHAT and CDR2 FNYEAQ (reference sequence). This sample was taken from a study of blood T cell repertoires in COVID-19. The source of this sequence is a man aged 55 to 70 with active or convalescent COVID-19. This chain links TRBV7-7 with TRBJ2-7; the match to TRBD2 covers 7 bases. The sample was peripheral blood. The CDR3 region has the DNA TGTGCTAGCAGCTTTTCCAGGGAGGGCGAGCAGTACTTC. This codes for CASSFSREGEQYF.